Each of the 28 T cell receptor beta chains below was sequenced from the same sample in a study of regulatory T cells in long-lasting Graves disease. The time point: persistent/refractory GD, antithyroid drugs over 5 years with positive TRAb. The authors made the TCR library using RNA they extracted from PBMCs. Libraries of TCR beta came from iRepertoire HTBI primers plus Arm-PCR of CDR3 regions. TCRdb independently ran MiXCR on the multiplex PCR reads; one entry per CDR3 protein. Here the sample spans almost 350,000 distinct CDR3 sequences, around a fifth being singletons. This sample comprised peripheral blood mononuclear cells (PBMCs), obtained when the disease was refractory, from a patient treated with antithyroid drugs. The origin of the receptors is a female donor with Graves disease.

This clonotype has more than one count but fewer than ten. The CDR3 DNA reads TGTGCCAGCACCCAGGGGGATGAAAAACTGTTTTTT. Translation: CASTQGDEKLFF. This rearrangement joins TRBV6-1 to TRBJ1-4, with 7 positions matching TRBD1. The CDR3 runs to 12 residues. Germline CDR1 is MNHNS and CDR2 is SASEGT. V lost 7 bases to trimming and J lost 6 bases; unmatched junction nucleotides: 2.

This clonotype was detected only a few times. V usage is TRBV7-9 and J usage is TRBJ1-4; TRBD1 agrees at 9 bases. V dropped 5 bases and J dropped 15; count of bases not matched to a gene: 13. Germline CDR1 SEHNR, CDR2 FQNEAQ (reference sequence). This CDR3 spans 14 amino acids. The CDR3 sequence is CASSPGTGWSTLFF. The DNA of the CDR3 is TGTGCCAGCAGCCCTGGGACAGGGTGGTCTACATTGTTTTTT.

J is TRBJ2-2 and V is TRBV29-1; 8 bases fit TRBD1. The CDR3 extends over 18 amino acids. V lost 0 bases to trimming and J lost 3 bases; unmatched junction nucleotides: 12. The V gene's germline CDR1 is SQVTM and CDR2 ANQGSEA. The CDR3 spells CSVEEFAGGASDTGELFF. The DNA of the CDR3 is TGCAGCGTTGAAGAATTTGCAGGGGGCGCGTCGGACACCGGGGAGCTGTTTTTT.

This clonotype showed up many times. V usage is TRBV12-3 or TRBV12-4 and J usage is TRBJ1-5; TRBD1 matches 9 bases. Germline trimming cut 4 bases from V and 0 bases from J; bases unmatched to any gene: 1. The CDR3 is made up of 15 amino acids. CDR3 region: CASSSTGGSNQPQHF. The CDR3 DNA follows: TGTGCCAGCAGTTCGACAGGGGGTAGCAATCAGCCCCAGCATTTT.

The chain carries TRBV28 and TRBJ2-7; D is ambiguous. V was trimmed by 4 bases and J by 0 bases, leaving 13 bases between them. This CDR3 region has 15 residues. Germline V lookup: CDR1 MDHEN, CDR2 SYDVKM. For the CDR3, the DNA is TGTGCCAGCAGTTCTACGGCGTTAAGCTCCTACGAGCAGTACTTC. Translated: CASSSTALSSYEQYF.

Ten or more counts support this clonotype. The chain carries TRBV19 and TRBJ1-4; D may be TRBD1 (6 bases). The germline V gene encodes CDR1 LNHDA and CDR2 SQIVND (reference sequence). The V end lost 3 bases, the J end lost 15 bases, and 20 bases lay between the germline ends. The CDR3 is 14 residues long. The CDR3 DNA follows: TGTGCCAGTAGTATCTTGGACAGCACCTCTTCGGTGTTTTTT. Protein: CASSILDSTSSVFF.

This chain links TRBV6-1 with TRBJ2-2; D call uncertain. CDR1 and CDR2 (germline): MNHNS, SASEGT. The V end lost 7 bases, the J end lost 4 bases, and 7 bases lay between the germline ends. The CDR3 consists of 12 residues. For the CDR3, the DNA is TGTGCCAGCAAAAGGGTCACCGGGGAGCTGTTTTTT. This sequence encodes CASKRVTGELFF.

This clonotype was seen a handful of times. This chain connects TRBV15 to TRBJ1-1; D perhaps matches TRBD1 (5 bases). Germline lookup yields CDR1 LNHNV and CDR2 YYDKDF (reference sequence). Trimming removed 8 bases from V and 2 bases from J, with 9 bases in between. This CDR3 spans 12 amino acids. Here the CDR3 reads CATGDRNTEAFF. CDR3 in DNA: TGTGCCACCGGTGACAGAAACACTGAAGCTTTCTTT.

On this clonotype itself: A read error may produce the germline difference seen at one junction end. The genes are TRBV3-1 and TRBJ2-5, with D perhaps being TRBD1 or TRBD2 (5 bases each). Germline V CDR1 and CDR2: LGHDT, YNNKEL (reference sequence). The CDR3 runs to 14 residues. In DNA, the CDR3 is TGTGTCAGCAGCATACGGGGCGGACAAGAGACCCAGTACTTC. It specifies CVSSIRGGQETQYF.

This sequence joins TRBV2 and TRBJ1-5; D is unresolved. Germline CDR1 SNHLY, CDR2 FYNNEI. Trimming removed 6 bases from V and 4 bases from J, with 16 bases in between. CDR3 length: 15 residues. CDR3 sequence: CASRDGPSPNQPQHF. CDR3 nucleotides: TGTGCCAGCAGGGACGGACCCAGTCCGAATCAGCCCCAGCATTTT. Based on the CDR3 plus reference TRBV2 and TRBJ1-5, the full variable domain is EPEVTQTPSHQVTQMGQEVILRCVPISNHLYFYWYRQILGQKVEFLVSFYNNEISEKSEIFDDQFSVERPDGSNFTLKIRSTKLEDSAMYFCASRDGPSPNQPQHFGDGTRLSIL.

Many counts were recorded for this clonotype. The CDR3 bases are TGTGCCAGCAGTTACCCGGGACACGCCAAACCTAATTCACCCCTCCACTTT. It encodes CASSYPGHAKPNSPLHF. V is TRBV6-5 and J is TRBJ1-6, with D maybe TRBD1 (6 bases). The V gene lost 2 bases and the J gene lost 6 bases, with 17 bases spanning the gap. The CDR3 is 17 residues long. Germline loops: CDR1 MNHEY, CDR2 SVGAGI.

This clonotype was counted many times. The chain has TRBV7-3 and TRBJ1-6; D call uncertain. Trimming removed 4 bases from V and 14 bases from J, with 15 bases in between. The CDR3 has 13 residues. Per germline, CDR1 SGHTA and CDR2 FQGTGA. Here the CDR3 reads CASSSGRLGTLHF. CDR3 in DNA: TGTGCCAGCAGCTCCGGACGACTTGGGACCCTCCACTTT.

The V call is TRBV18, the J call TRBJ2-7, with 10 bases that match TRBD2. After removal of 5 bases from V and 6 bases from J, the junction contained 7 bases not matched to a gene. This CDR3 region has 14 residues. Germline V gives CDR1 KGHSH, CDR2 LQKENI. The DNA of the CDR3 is TGTGCCAGCTCATTTCTAGCGGGAGACGGCGAGCAGTACTTC. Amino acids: CASSFLAGDGEQYF.

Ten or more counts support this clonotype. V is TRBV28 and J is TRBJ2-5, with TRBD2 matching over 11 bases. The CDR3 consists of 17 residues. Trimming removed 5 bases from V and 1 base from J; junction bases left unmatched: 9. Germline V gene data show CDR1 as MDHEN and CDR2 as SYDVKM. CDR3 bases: TGTGCCAGCAGTACCTTACTAGCGGGGGATACCCAAGAGACCCAGTACTTC. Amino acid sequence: CASSTLLAGDTQETQYF.

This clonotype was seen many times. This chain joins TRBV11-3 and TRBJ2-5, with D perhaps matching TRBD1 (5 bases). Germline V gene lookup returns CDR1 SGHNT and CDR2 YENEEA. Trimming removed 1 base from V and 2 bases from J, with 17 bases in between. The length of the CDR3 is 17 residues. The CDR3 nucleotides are TGTGCCAGCAGCTTAGGGGCCCAGACAGCGCTACAAGAGACCCAGTACTTC. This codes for CASSLGAQTALQETQYF.

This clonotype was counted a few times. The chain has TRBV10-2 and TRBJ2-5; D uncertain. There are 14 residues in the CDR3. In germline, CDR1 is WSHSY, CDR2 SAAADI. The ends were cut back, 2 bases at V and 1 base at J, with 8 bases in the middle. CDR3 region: CASSEGWTQETQYF. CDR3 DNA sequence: TGCGCCAGCAGTGAGGGGTGGACCCAAGAGACCCAGTACTTC.

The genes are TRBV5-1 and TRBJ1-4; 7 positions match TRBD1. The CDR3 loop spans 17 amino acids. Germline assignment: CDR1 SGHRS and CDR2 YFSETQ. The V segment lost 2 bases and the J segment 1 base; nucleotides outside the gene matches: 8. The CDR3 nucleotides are TGCGCCAGCAGCTTAACACACAGGGGAGTAACTAATGAAAAACTGTTTTTT. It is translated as CASSLTHRGVTNEKLFF.

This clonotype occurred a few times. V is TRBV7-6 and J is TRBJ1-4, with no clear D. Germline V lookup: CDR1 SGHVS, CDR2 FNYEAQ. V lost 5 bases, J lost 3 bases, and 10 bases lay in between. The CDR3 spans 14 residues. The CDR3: CASSLGRANEKLFF. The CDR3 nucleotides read TGTGCCAGCAGCCTGGGGAGGGCTAATGAAAAACTGTTTTTT.

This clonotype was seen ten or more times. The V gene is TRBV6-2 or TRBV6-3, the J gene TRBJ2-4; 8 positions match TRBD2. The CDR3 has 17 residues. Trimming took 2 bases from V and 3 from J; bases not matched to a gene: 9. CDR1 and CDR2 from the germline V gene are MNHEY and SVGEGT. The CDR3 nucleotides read TGTGCCAGCAGTTACGTGAGAGCGGGAGCGGTCAAAAACATTCAGTACTTC. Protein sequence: CASSYVRAGAVKNIQYF.

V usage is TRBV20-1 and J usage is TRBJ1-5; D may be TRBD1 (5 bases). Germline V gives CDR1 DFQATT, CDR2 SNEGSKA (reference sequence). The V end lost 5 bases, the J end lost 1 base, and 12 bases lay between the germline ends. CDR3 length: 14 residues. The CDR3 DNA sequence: TGCAGTGCTTCCACCTCAGGGAGCAATCAGCCCCAGCATTTT. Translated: CSASTSGSNQPQHF.

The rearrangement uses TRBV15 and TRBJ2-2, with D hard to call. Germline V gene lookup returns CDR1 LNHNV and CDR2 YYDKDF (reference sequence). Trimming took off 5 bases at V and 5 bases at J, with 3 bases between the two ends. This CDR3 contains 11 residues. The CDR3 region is CATSLTGELFF. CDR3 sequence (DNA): TGTGCCACCAGCCTTACCGGGGAGCTGTTTTTT. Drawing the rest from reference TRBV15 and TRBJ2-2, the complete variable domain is DAMVIQNPRYQVTQFGKPVTLSCSQTLNHNVMYWYQQKSSQAPKLLFHYYDKDFNNEADTPDNFQSRRPNTSFCFLDIRSPGLGDTAMYLCATSLTGELFFGEGSRLTVL.

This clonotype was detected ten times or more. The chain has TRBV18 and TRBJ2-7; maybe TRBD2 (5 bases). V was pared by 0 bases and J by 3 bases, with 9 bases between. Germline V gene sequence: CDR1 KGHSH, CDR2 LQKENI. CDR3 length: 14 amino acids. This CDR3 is CASSPPSSGYEQYF. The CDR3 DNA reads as TGTGCCAGCTCACCACCGTCCAGCGGCTACGAGCAGTACTTC. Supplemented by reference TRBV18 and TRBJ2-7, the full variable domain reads NAGVMQNPRHLVRRRGQEARLRCSPMKGHSHVYWYRQLPEEGLKFMVYLQKENIIDESGMPKERFSAEFPKEGPSILRIQQVVRGDSAAYFCASSPPSSGYEQYFGPGTRLTVT.

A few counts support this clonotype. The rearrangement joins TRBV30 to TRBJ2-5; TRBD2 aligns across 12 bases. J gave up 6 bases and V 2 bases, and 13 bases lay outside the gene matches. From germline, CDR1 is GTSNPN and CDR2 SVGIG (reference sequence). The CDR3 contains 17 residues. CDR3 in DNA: TGTGCCTGGAGTACCCTAGCGGGGGGGCCACGGTTAAAGACCCAGTACTTC. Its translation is CAWSTLAGGPRLKTQYF.

The DNA of the CDR3 is TGTGCCAGCAGCTCAACCGGGACCTCACCCCTCCACTTT. Encoded protein: CASSSTGTSPLHF. The chain links TRBV7-3 to TRBJ1-6; D possibly corresponds to TRBD1 (5 bases). V was clipped by 4 bases and J by 10 bases, with 11 bases between them. CDR1 is SGHTA, CDR2 FQGTGA, per germline. The CDR3 runs to 13 residues.

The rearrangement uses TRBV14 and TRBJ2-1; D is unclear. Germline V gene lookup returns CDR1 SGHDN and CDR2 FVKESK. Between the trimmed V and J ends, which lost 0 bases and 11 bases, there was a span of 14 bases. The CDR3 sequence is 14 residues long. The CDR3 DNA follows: TGTGCCAGCAGCCAAGATTTCGTCTTGGTGAAGCAGTTCTTC. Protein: CASSQDFVLVKQFF.

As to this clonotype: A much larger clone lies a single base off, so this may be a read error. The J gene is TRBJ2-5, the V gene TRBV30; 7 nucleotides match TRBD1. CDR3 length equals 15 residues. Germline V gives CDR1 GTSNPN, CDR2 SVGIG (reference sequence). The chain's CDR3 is CVWSPVGTVQETQYF. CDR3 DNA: TGTGTCTGGAGCCCAGTGGGGACAGTTCAAGAGACCCAGTACTTC.

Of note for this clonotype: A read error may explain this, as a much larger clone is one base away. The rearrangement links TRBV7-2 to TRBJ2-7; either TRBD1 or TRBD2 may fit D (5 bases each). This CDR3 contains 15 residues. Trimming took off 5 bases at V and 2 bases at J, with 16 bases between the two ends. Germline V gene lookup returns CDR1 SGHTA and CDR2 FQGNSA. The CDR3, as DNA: TGTGCCAGCAGCCGTGCAGGGACCATACCCTACGAGCAGTACTTC. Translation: CASSRAGTIPYEQYF.

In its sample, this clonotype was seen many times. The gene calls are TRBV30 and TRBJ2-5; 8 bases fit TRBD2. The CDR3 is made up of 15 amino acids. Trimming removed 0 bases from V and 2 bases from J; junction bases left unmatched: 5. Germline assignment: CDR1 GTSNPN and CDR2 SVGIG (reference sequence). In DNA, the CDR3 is TGTGCCTGGAGTGTACGGGGGGGGCAGCAAGAGACCCAGTACTTC. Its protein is CAWSVRGGQQETQYF.